A single sample is the source of the 8 T cell receptor beta chains below, sequenced in a study of blood T cell repertoires in COVID-19. Profiled with immunoSEQ multiplex PCR; TCRdb holds only in-frame clones, not every one. The sample includes about 160,000 clones, 81% seen only once; the top ten take roughly 11%. Sequencing used peripheral blood. The receptor set was obtained from a human donor in a cohort sampled during active COVID-19.

The chain is built from TRBV4-1 and TRBJ1-2; 7 nucleotides match TRBD1. The germline V gene has CDR1 MGHRA and CDR2 YSYEKL. CDR3 size: 15 residues. V lost 3 bases, J lost 2 bases, and 6 bases stayed unmatched. The CDR3 DNA follows: TGCGCCAGCAGCCACCCCGTGACAGGGAACTATGGCTACACCTTC. It translates to CASSHPVTGNYGYTF.

This clone was found once. The rearrangement uses TRBV6-5 and TRBJ1-6; a weak D match, TRBD1 (6 bases). Trimming removed 1 base at V and 7 bases at J, with 14 bases between. Germline lookup yields CDR1 MNHEY and CDR2 SVGAGI. This CDR3 region has 16 residues. The CDR3 bases are TGTGCCAGCAGTTACTTTGGGGGCCAGGCAAATTCACCCCTCCACTTT. This encodes CASSYFGGQANSPLHF.

The chain couples TRBV19 to TRBJ2-1; 8 bases are a match to TRBD1. The V gene end was trimmed by 4 bases and the J gene end by 12 bases; junction bases not matched to a gene: 11. Germline V CDR1 and CDR2: LNHDA, SQIVND (reference sequence). CDR3 length: 14 residues. Here the CDR3 reads CASSRSRDRFTQFF. The CDR3 DNA follows: TGTGCCAGTAGTAGGTCCCGGGACAGGTTTACGCAGTTCTTC.

The chain employs TRBV9 and TRBJ2-4, with D possibly being TRBD1 (6 bases). Per the germline V gene, CDR1 is SGDLS and CDR2 is YYNGEE. V shed 3 bases and J shed 7 bases, with 17 bases lying between them. The CDR3 is 15 residues long. In nucleotides, the CDR3 is TGTGCCAGCAGCGCGGGACACCCGGGGTCTAACATTCAGTACTTC. Amino acids: CASSAGHPGSNIQYF.

The V call is TRBV5-4, the J call TRBJ2-7, with D uncertain. The germline V gene encodes CDR1 SGHNT and CDR2 YYREEE (reference sequence). The CDR3 loop spans 14 amino acids. The germline V and J ends were trimmed by 0 bases and 2 bases, with 9 bases remaining between them. CDR3 sequence (DNA): TGTGCCAGCAGCTTGGGTGACATAGCCTACGAGCAGTACTTC. It translates to CASSLGDIAYEQYF.

This sequence joins TRBV5-4 and TRBJ2-5; TRBD1 aligns across 7 bases. The germline gives CDR1 SGHNT, CDR2 YYREEE (reference sequence). This CDR3 contains 14 residues. The V and J ends lost 4 bases and 3 bases, in that order; junction bases with no gene match: 6. The CDR3 reads CASSRADREETQYF. DNA of the CDR3: TGTGCCAGCAGCCGCGCCGACAGGGAAGAGACCCAGTACTTC.

The chain combines TRBV5-5 with TRBJ2-7, with 10 bases lining up with TRBD2. The V and J ends lost 3 bases and 6 bases, in that order; junction bases with no gene match: 9. The CDR3 contains 15 residues. The germline V gene encodes CDR1 SGHKS and CDR2 YYEKEE (reference sequence). In DNA form, the CDR3 reads TGTGCCAGCAGCTCCAGCGGGGGGGGTAAAGTCGAGCAGTACTTC. Its translation: CASSSSGGGKVEQYF.

This chain connects TRBV7-2 to TRBJ2-7, with 7 positions matching TRBD1. The CDR3 totals 14 residues. The J segment lost 1 base and the V segment lost 4 bases, leaving 4 bases of the junction unmatched. Germline CDR1 SGHTA, CDR2 FQGNSA. In nucleotides, the CDR3 is TGTGCCAGCAGCTATTTGACAGGGTCCTACGAGCAGTACTTC. This translates into CASSYLTGSYEQYF.